The rows below give T cell receptor beta chains drawn from one sample of a study of beta chain features in type 1 diabetes. Profiled with immunoSEQ multiplex PCR; TCRdb holds only in-frame clones, not every one. The sample gives nearly 350,000 clones, approximately 10% of which show up once; 1% is in the top ten. The sequenced material came from central memory CD4+ T cells from blood. These TCRs come from a man under 40 with type 1 diabetes. Both conserved end residues are part of each CDR3. D genes are given only for firm matches. Size is omitted from some rows. Given values are once, few, many or a class for expanded clones.

v_call	d_call	clone_size	j_call	cdr3_aa	cdr3_nt
TRBV28	NA	NA	TRBJ1-2	CASSPAPRGGGYTF	TGTGCCAGCAGTCCTGCGCCTCGGGGCGGGGGCTACACCTTC
TRBV27	NA	NA	TRBJ2-1	CASGGWNEQFF	TGTGCCAGCGGGGGGTGGAATGAGCAGTTCTTC
TRBV27	TRBD1	NA	TRBJ1-6	CASSSPEGASRSPLHF	TGTGCCAGCAGTTCTCCCGAGGGGGCGAGTCGGTCACCCCTCCACTTT
TRBV7-2	NA	few	TRBJ1-1	CASARQGNTEAFF	TGTGCCAGCGCACGTCAGGGGAACACTGAAGCTTTCTTT
TRBV6-1	NA	NA	TRBJ1-2	CASSEAGGYGYTF	TGTGCCAGCAGTGAAGCAGGGGGATATGGCTACACCTTC
TRBV19	NA	few	TRBJ2-2	CASSTQGGGELFF	TGTGCCAGTAGTACCCAGGGTGGCGGGGAGCTGTTTTTT
TRBV7-2	TRBD2	NA	TRBJ2-5	CASSFPAGGHETQYF	TGTGCCAGCAGCTTCCCAGCGGGGGGGCATGAGACCCAGTACTTC
TRBV18	TRBD1	NA	TRBJ1-1	CASSLATGANTEAFF	TGTGCCAGCTCACTGGCTACAGGGGCGAACACTGAAGCTTTCTTT
TRBV9	TRBD2	many	TRBJ2-7	CASSAGPSGSYEQYF	TGTGCCAGCAGCGCCGGGCCTAGCGGTTCCTACGAGCAGTACTTC
TRBV11-3	NA	NA	TRBJ2-3	CASSQALDTQYF	TGTGCCAGCAGTCAAGCCCTGGATACGCAGTATTTT
TRBV10-3	TRBD2	NA	TRBJ2-5	CASIHTGRPETQYF	TGTGCCAGCATTCACACCGGGAGGCCGGAGACCCAGTACTTC
TRBV18	TRBD2	few	TRBJ2-5	CASSPSGGRETQYF	TGTGCCAGCTCACCGAGCGGGGGGCGAGAGACCCAGTACTTC
TRBV29-1	TRBD1	NA	TRBJ1-1	CSVRQGPATEAFF	TGCAGCGTGCGACAGGGCCCAGCCACTGAAGCTTTCTTT
TRBV5-4	NA	NA	TRBJ1-6	CASSLASGNNNSPLHF	TGTGCCAGCAGCTTGGCCTCCGGAAATAATAATTCACCCCTCCACTTT
TRBV28	NA	few	TRBJ1-1	CASSLGERTEAFF	TGTGCCAGCAGTTTAGGGGAGCGCACTGAAGCTTTCTTT
TRBV19	TRBD2	NA	TRBJ2-1	CASTGGRSRQSNEQFF	TGTGCCAGTACGGGGGGGAGGTCAAGACAAAGCAATGAGCAGTTCTTC
TRBV2	TRBD2	NA	TRBJ2-7	CASSAEGLAGHYEQYF	TGTGCCAGCAGCGCAGAGGGACTAGCGGGGCACTACGAGCAGTACTTC
TRBV4-1	TRBD1	few	TRBJ1-5	CASSQDIQGGQPQHF	TGCGCCAGCAGCCAAGATATACAGGGGGGACAGCCCCAGCATTTT
TRBV7-2	NA	few	TRBJ1-2	CASSSTLGHYGYTF	TGTGCCAGCAGCTCGACGTTGGGGCACTATGGCTACACCTTC
TRBV6-6	TRBD2	NA	TRBJ2-1	CASRRLAGVNNEQFF	TGTGCCAGCAGGAGACTAGCGGGGGTAAACAATGAGCAGTTCTTC
TRBV6-5	NA	NA	TRBJ1-4	CASSYSNGNEKLFF	TGTGCCAGCAGTTACTCGAACGGCAATGAAAAACTGTTTTTT
TRBV15	NA	NA	TRBJ2-7	CATSRDREYEQYF	TGTGCCACCAGCAGAGATCGAGAATACGAGCAGTACTTC
TRBV30	NA	few	TRBJ1-5	CAWSVALNIGNQPQHF	TGTGCCTGGAGTGTAGCCCTTAACATTGGCAATCAGCCCCAGCATTTT
TRBV6-5	NA	few	TRBJ2-3	CASKRGEGQTDTQYF	TGTGCCAGCAAGCGTGGAGAGGGGCAAACAGATACGCAGTATTTT
TRBV6-5	TRBD1	few	TRBJ1-1	CASSERGQIEAFF	TGTGCCAGCAGTGAAAGGGGACAGATTGAAGCTTTCTTT
TRBV6-5	NA	NA	TRBJ2-1	CASSERRSAEQFF	TGTGCCAGCAGTGAAAGACGGTCGGCTGAGCAGTTCTTC
TRBV5-1	TRBD1	NA	TRBJ2-7	CASSWTGGDEQYF	TGCGCCAGCAGCTGGACAGGGGGGGACGAGCAGTACTTC
TRBV7-9	NA	NA	TRBJ2-7	CASSLEGGRSYEQYF	TGTGCCAGCAGCTTAGAGGGGGGGCGCTCCTACGAGCAGTACTTC
TRBV4-3	NA	once	TRBJ1-2	CASSQGSWTDLLGGYTF	TGCGCCAGCAGCCAAGGTTCATGGACAGACCTTTTGGGTGGCTACACCTTC
TRBV23-1	NA	NA	TRBJ1-2	CASSRAKGKYGYTF	TGCGCCAGCAGCCGGGCGAAGGGGAAGTATGGCTACACCTTC
TRBV9	NA	NA	TRBJ1-1	CASSVVRGGANTEAFF	TGTGCCAGCAGCGTAGTGCGCGGGGGAGCGAACACTGAAGCTTTCTTT
TRBV10-3	TRBD1	few	TRBJ1-6	CAISARDRESPLHF	TGTGCCATCAGTGCTCGTGACAGGGAATCACCCCTCCACTTT
TRBV9	NA	NA	TRBJ2-3	CASSADSGGTYSPGTDTQYF	TGTGCCAGCAGCGCAGACTCAGGAGGTACTTACTCGCCGGGCACAGATACGCAGTATTTT
TRBV7-9	NA	NA	TRBJ2-3	CASSLGTPDTQYF	TGTGCCAGCAGCTTGGGCACACCAGATACGCAGTATTTT
TRBV18	TRBD2	few	TRBJ2-2	CASSPSTSEAGELFF	TGTGCCAGCTCACCTTCGACTAGCGAAGCCGGGGAGCTGTTTTTT
TRBV7-2	TRBD1	few	TRBJ2-3	CASSLQGGRGTDTQYF	TGTGCCAGCAGCTTACAAGGGGGCAGGGGCACAGATACGCAGTATTTT
TRBV6-1	TRBD1	NA	TRBJ1-4	CASSEGQGPGEKLFF	TGTGCCAGCAGTGAAGGACAGGGGCCCGGTGAAAAACTGTTTTTT
TRBV7-2	TRBD1	NA	TRBJ1-5	CASSLKSQGALGPQHF	TGTGCCAGCAGCCTAAAATCGCAGGGGGCTTTAGGGCCCCAGCATTTT
TRBV9	TRBD2	NA	TRBJ2-5	CASSVGLGRGETQYF	TGTGCCAGCAGCGTAGGGCTGGGGAGGGGAGAGACCCAGTACTTC
TRBV7-9	TRBD1	NA	TRBJ1-2	CASSSHLQGASYGYTF	TGTGCCAGCAGCTCTCACCTCCAGGGGGCGTCCTATGGCTACACCTTC
TRBV28	NA	few	TRBJ2-7	CASSLSGTSYEQYF	TGTGCCAGCAGTTTATCCGGGACATCCTACGAGCAGTACTTC
TRBV19	NA	NA	TRBJ2-6	CASSISRTRGTGANVLTF	TGTGCCAGTAGTATCTCAAGGACACGGGGGACTGGGGCCAACGTCCTGACTTTC
TRBV5-1	NA	NA	TRBJ2-5	CASSLGVQETQYF	TGCGCCAGCAGCTTAGGAGTACAAGAGACCCAGTACTTC
TRBV4-3	TRBD2	few	TRBJ2-4	CASSQELGTGRAKNIQYF	TGCGCCAGCAGCCAAGAGTTGGGCACCGGGAGGGCCAAAAACATTCAGTACTTC
TRBV5-6	NA	once	TRBJ2-7	CASSLYGVEEQYF	TGTGCCAGCAGCTTGTACGGGGTAGAAGAGCAGTACTTC
TRBV28	TRBD2	NA	TRBJ2-7	CASSYGGARVYEQYF	TGTGCCAGCAGTTACGGGGGGGCGAGGGTCTACGAGCAGTACTTC
TRBV5-1	TRBD2	few	TRBJ2-5	CASSSGGSQETQYF	TGCGCCAGCAGCTCGGGGGGGAGCCAAGAGACCCAGTACTTC
TRBV5-1	NA	NA	TRBJ1-6	CASSSQEDSPLHF	TGCGCCAGCTCGTCACAGGAGGATTCACCCCTCCACTTT